Each of the 9 T cell receptor beta chains below was sequenced from the same sample in a study of blood T cells in healthy people across ages. The use of a sample-barcoded 5' primer and a J-beta primer mix characterized a second PCR of roughly 7 to 11 cycles. TCRdb re-derived calls from the 5' RACE reads in MiXCR, one entry per CDR3 protein. The table records approximately 850,000 distinct CDR3 sequences, around 45% of them present only once. Material: blood. These receptors were taken from a man in his fifties or sixties in good health.

The chain couples TRBV25-1 to TRBJ1-1, with 10 bases fitting TRBD1. The CDR3 extends over 20 amino acids. Germline-derived CDR1 and CDR2 are MGHDK and SYGVNS. J was trimmed by 1 base and V by 6 bases; bases with no gene match: 20. The CDR3 region is CASRISTGGAKSAANTEAFF. For the CDR3, the DNA is TGTGCCAGCAGGATCTCGACAGGGGGCGCAAAATCAGCCGCGAACACTGAAGCTTTCTTT.

The gene calls are TRBV29-1 and TRBJ2-1, with D tentatively TRBD2 (6 bases). The germline V and J ends were trimmed by 1 base and 8 bases, with 18 bases remaining between them. Germline lookup yields CDR1 SQVTM and CDR2 ANQGSEA. The CDR3 has 15 amino acids. The DNA of the CDR3 is TGCAGCGTTGAAGGGTCGGGGACTGGCTTGTATGAGCAGTTCTTC. This gives the protein CSVEGSGTGLYEQFF.

J is TRBJ2-7 and V is TRBV12-3 or TRBV12-4; 8 nucleotides agree with TRBD1. The J call is in doubt because the DNA end fits TRBJ2-4 better. The CDR3 covers 15 residues. The CDR3 region has the DNA TGTGCCAGCAGGCAGGGGGCCAAGGACAGAAACATTCAGTACTTC. Translating it yields CASRQGAKDRNIQYF.

This clonotype showed up just a few times. This chain joins TRBV7-2 and TRBJ2-1; 9 nucleotides match TRBD2. The length of the CDR3 is 15 residues. In germline, CDR1 is SGHTA, CDR2 FQGNSA. With 5 bases clipped from V and 6 bases from J, the junction kept 8 bases outside the gene matches. Here the CDR3 DNA reads TGTGCCAGCAGCCCCGATAGCGGGGGCCGCAATGAGCAGTTCTTC. It specifies CASSPDSGGRNEQFF.

The chain has TRBV4-3 and TRBJ2-7; 7 bases match TRBD1. Per the germline V gene, CDR1 is LGHNA and CDR2 is YSLEER. The junction had 14 bases not matched to a gene; V was cut back by 4 bases and J by 5 bases. The CDR3 runs 16 residues. The CDR3 region has the DNA TGCGCCAGCAGCCCAGGCGGTGGACAGGCGTCAAACGAGCAGTACTTC. This translates into CASSPGGGQASNEQYF.

The rearrangement uses TRBV24-1 and TRBJ2-4; D uncertain. CDR1 KGHDR and CDR2 SFDVKD come from the germline V gene. The CDR3 contains 11 residues. Trimming stripped 12 bases from V and 9 bases from J, with 14 bases between. The CDR3 sequence: CAPAHRGIQYF. The CDR3 DNA sequence: TGTGCCCCAGCTCACAGAGGCATTCAGTACTTC.

This clonotype appeared a few times. The V call is TRBV27, the J call TRBJ2-7, with 10 nucleotides matching TRBD1. With 8 bases clipped from V and 6 bases from J, the junction kept 10 bases outside the gene matches. Germline lookup yields CDR1 MNHEY and CDR2 SMNVEV (reference sequence). The CDR3 contains 14 residues. The CDR3 coding sequence is TGTGCCAGCGGGCCCGGGACAGGGGCCTCCGAGCAGTACTTC. This encodes CASGPGTGASEQYF.

This clonotype was picked up one time. The V and J genes are TRBV29-1 and TRBJ2-4; D may be TRBD1 (6 bases). V lost 5 bases, J lost 13 bases, and 15 bases lay in between. In germline, CDR1 is SQVTM, CDR2 ANQGSEA. The CDR3 loop spans 11 amino acids. The CDR3 DNA reads as TGCAGCGTTTTTGGGGGCTGGGAGCAGTACTTC. Encoded protein: CSVFGGWEQYF.

This clonotype was picked up a small number of times. CDR3: CASSAGTASGEKLFF. DNA for the CDR3: TGTGCCAGCAGCGCCGGGACAGCGTCGGGTGAAAAACTGTTTTTT. V usage is TRBV5-5 and J usage is TRBJ1-4, with 7 bases identical to TRBD1. J gave up 7 bases and V 4 bases, and 10 bases lay outside the gene matches. The CDR3 length is 15 residues. Germline V gene data show CDR1 as SGHKS and CDR2 as YYEKEE (reference sequence).